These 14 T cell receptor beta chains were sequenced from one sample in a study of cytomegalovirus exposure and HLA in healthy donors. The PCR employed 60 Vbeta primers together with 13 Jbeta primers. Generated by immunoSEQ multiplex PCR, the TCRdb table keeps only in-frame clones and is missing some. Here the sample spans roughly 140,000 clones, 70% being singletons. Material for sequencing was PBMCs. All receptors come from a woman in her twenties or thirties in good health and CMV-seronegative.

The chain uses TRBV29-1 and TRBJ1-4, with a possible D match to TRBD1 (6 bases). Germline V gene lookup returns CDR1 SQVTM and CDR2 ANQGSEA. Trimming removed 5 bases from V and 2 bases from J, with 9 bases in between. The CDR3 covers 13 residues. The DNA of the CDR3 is TGCAGCGTTCAGGGGTCGACTAATGAAAAACTGTTTTTT. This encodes CSVQGSTNEKLFF. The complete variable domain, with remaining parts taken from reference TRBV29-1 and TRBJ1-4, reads SAVISQKPSRDICQRGTSLTIQCQVDSQVTMMFWYRQQPGQSLTLIATANQGSEATYESGFVIDKFPISRPNLTFSTLTVSNMSPEDSSIYLCSVQGSTNEKLFFGSGTQLSVL.

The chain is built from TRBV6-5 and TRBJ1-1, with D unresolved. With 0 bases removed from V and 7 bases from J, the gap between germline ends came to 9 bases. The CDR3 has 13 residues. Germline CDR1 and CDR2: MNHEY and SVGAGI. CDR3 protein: CASSYSLRREAFF. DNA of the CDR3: TGTGCCAGCAGTTACTCTTTGAGGCGTGAAGCTTTCTTT.

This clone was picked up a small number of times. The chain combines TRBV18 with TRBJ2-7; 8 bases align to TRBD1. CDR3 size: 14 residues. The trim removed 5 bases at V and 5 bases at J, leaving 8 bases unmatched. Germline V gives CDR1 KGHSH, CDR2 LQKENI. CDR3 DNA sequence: TGTGCCAGCTCAACGAGGACAGGGTCGGACGAGCAGTACTTC. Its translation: CASSTRTGSDEQYF.

The CDR3 is CATRQAYGYTF. CDR3 sequence (DNA): TGTGCCACCCGACAGGCCTATGGCTACACCTTC. This sequence joins TRBV6-5 and TRBJ1-2, with D possibly TRBD1 on 6 matching bases. CDR3 size: 11 residues. Trimming removed 10 bases from V and 4 bases from J, with 10 bases in between. The germline gives CDR1 MNHEY, CDR2 SVGAGI.

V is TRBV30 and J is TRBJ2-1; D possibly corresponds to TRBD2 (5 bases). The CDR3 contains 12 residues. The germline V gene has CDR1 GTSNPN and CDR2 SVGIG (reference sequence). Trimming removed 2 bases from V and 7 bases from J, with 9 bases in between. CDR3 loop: CAWSLPGNEQFF. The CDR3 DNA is TGTGCCTGGAGTCTCCCGGGAAATGAGCAGTTCTTC.

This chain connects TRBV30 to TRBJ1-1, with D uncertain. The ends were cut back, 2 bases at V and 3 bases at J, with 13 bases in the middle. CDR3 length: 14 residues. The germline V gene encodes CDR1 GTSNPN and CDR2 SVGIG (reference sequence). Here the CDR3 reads CAWSQRVFDTEAFF. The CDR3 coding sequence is TGTGCCTGGAGTCAACGCGTGTTCGACACTGAAGCTTTCTTT.

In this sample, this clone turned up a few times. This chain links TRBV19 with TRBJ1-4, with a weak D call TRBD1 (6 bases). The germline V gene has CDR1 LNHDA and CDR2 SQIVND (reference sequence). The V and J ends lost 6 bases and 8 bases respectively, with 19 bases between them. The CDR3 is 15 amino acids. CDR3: CASRRRTAGEEKLFF. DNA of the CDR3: TGTGCCAGTAGAAGGAGGACAGCTGGGGAGGAAAAACTGTTTTTT.

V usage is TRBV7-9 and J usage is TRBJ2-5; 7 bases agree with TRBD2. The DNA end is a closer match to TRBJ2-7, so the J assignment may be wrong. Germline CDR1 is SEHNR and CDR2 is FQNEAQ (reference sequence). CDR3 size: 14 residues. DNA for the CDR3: TGTGCCAGCAGCTTTGCTAGCGGAACCTACGAGCAGTACTTC. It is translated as CASSFASGTYEQYF.

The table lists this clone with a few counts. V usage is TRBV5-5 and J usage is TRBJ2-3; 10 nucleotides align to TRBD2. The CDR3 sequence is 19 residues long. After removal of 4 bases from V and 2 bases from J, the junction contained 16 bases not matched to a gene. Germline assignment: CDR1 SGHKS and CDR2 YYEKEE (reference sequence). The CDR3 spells CASSRSGGLRLGDTDTQYF. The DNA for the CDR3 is TGTGCCAGCAGCCGTAGCGGGGGGCTGCGTTTGGGTGACACAGATACGCAGTATTTT.

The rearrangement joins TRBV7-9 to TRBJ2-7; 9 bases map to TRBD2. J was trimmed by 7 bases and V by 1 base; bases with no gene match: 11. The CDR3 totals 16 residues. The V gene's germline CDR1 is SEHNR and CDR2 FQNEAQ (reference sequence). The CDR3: CASSLGAAGGKGEQYF. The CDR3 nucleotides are TGTGCCAGCAGCTTAGGGGCAGCGGGAGGAAAGGGTGAGCAGTACTTC.

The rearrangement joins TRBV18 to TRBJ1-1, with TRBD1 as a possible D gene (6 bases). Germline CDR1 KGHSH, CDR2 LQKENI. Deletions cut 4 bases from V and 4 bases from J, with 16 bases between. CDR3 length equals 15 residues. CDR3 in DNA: TGTGCCAGCTCACGGGAAACGGGGGGCGGCACTGAAGCTTTCTTT. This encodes CASSRETGGGTEAFF.

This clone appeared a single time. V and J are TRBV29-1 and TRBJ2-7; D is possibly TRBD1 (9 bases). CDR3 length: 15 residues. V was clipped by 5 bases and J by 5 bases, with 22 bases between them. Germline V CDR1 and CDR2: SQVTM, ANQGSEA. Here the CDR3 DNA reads TGCAGCGTTTCCCGGGGGGGACAGGGTCTCCACGAGCAGTACTTC. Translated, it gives CSVSRGGQGLHEQYF.

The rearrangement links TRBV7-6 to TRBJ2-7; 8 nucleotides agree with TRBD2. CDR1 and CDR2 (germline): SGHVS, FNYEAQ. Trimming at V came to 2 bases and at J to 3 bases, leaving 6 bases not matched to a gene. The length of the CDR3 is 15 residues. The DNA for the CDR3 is TGTGCCAGCAGCTTATATACTAGCGGAAGCTACGAGCAGTACTTC. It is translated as CASSLYTSGSYEQYF. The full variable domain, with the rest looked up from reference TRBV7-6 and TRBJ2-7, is GAGVSQSPRYKVTKRGQDVALRCDPISGHVSLYWYRQALGQGPEFLTYFNYEAQQDKSGLPNDRFSAERPEGSISTLTIQRTEQRDSAMYRCASSLYTSGSYEQYFGPGTRLTVT.

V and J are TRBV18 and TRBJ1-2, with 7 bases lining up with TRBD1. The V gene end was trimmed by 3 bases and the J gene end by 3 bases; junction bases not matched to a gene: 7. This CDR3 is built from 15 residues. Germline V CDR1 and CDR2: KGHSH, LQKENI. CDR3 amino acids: CASSPLQGVDYGYTF. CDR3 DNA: TGTGCCAGCTCACCGCTCCAGGGGGTAGACTATGGCTACACCTTC.